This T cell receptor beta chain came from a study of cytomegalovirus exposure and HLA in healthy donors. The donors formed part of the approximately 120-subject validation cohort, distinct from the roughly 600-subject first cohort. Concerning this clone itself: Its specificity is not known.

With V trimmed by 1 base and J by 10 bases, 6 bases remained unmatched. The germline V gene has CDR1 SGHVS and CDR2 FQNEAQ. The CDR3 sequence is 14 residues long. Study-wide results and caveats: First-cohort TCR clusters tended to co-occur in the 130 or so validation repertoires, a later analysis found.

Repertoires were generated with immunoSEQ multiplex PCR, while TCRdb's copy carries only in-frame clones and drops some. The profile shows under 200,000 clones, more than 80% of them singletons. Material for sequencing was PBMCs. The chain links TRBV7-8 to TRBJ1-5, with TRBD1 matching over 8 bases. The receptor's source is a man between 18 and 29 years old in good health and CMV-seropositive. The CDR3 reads CASSLGTGGDPQHF. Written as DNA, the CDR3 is TGTGCCAGCAGCTTAGGAACAGGGGGAGATCCCCAGCATTTT.